Sequencing of this TCR beta chain was carried out in a study of T cells in Graves' hyperthyroidism and ophthalmopathy. The study's findings and limits: In simple terms, a model built on 13 V-J features told ophthalmopathy apart from stable hyperthyroidism.

The CDR3 spans 17 residues. Trimming took 6 bases from V and 3 from J, leaving 23 bases between them. Germline CDR1 reads SGHTS; CDR2 reads YDEGEE. RNA transcripts provided the source from which TCR beta CDR3 regions were amplified. TCR CDR3 regions were first amplified by RT-PCR with HTBI primers. TCRdb fed the multiplex PCR reads into MiXCR, producing one record per CDR3 protein. This repertoire shows over 500,000 distinct CDR3 sequences, 12% to 15% found once; its top ten account for approximately 15%. This clonotype was observed at least ten times. The antigen is unknown. Researchers defined stable Graves' hyperthyroidism as no ophthalmopathy progression within 18 months. Lactation, pregnancy, other autoimmune disease or uncontrolled infection led to exclusion of patients.

V and J are TRBV5-8 and TRBJ2-3, with D maybe TRBD1 (6 bases). Sequenced: blood. The sequence came from a middle-aged woman with Graves' hyperthyroidism. The CDR3 DNA reads TGTGCCAGCAATAACCGCTACACGGCAGGGGCAACAGATACGCAGTATTTT. The encoded protein is CASNNRYTAGATDTQYF.